This entry features one TCR beta chain sequence. The antigen is unknown. Using immunoSEQ multiplex PCR, the repertoire was profiled, and TCRdb retains in-frame clones only, with some absent. Here the sample spans 53,000 or so clones, 65% to 90% being singletons. Analyses pooled second doses at about 4 or about 12 weeks. The CDR3 is 11 residues long. Trimming removed 7 bases from V and 2 bases from J, with 6 bases in between. The germline CDR1 and CDR2 sequences are MDHEN and SYDVKM. This entry is derived from a study of T cell responses to AZD1222 COVID-19 vaccine. Study-wide results and caveats: Donors skewed white British and female; clonal diversity was possibly underestimated. CD4 TCRs covered the whole spike, strongest at regions 160-218 and 743-854.

The source is an adult who received the AZD1222 COVID-19 vaccine. Sequenced material: peripheral blood, taken 28 days after the second AZD1222 dose. This sequence joins TRBV28 and TRBJ2-7; no clear D gene. This CDR3 is CASTGTYEQYF. In nucleotides, the CDR3 is TGTGCCAGCACCGGAACCTACGAGCAGTACTTC.